Following are 25 T cell receptor beta chains from one sample sequenced in a study of blood T cell repertoires in COVID-19 (dated by TCRdb to about 2020). The library was built by means of the immunoSEQ multiplex PCR assay. The table comes from immuneACCESS by way of TCRdb, which keeps in-frame sequences with V and J called. Part of the clones is missing from these tables; in studies checked, under half for an unresolved V gene and the rest for unknown reasons. This sample has about 130,000 clones in its table, and under 85% of those were observed once. The leading ten clones occupy 12% of the sample. The sample comprised peripheral blood. Source of these receptors: a woman aged 55-69 years with acute or convalescent COVID-19.

J is TRBJ1-6 and V is TRBV3-1 (or the pseudogene TRBV3-2); 7 bases line up with TRBD1. The CDR3 spans 14 residues. V dropped 4 bases and J dropped 7; count of bases not matched to a gene: 4. CDR1 and CDR2 from the germline V gene are LGHDT and YNNKEL (reference sequence). The CDR3: CASSPLRGNSPLHF. The CDR3 nucleotides are TGTGCCAGCAGCCCGCTCAGGGGGAATTCACCCCTCCACTTT.

The CDR3 DNA follows: TGTGCCAGTAAGATGACAGGGGGGAATCAGCCCCAGCATTTT. It yields the protein CASKMTGGNQPQHF. J is TRBJ1-5 and V is TRBV27; the match to TRBD1 covers 9 bases. The CDR3 loop spans 14 amino acids. V lost 9 bases and J lost 4; bases outside the gene matches: 7. CDR1 and CDR2 (germline): MNHEY, SMNVEV (reference sequence).

The chain couples TRBV12-3 or TRBV12-4 to TRBJ1-2; D gene uncertain. The CDR3 sequence is 12 residues long. V shed 2 bases and J shed 8 bases, with 9 bases lying between them. This chain's CDR3 is CASSLSGMGYTF. The CDR3 DNA reads TGTGCCAGCAGTTTATCGGGAATGGGCTACACCTTC.

This clone was counted a few times. The chain employs TRBV29-1 and TRBJ1-4; D not certain. The germline V gene has CDR1 SQVTM and CDR2 ANQGSEA. The CDR3 loop spans 13 amino acids. Trimming cost V 2 bases and J 0 bases, with 4 bases left between them. The CDR3, as DNA: TGCAGCGTTGAATCGGCAACTAATGAAAAACTGTTTTTT. Protein sequence: CSVESATNEKLFF.

The chain recombines TRBV2 with TRBJ1-6; no reliable D call. Germline CDR1 is SNHLY and CDR2 is FYNNEI. With 5 bases removed from V and 7 bases from J, the gap between germline ends came to 12 bases. This CDR3 spans 14 amino acids. The CDR3: CASSSQASNSPLHF. The CDR3 coding sequence is TGTGCCAGCAGTTCCCAAGCTTCCAATTCACCCCTCCACTTT.

This chain joins TRBV30 and TRBJ1-3, with D unresolved. There are 14 residues in the CDR3. The germline V gene encodes CDR1 GTSNPN and CDR2 SVGIG (reference sequence). Between the trimmed V and J ends, which lost 1 base and 4 bases, there was a span of 11 bases. The CDR3 region has the DNA TGTGCCTGGAGTGCCTCCGGGATGGGAAACACCATATATTTT. This gives the protein CAWSASGMGNTIYF. Combining the CDR3 with reference TRBV30 and TRBJ1-3 gives the whole variable domain SQTIHQWPATLVQPVGSPLSLECTVEGTSNPNLYWYRQAAGRGLQLLFYSVGIGQISSEVPQNLSASRPQDRQFILSSKKLLLSDSGFYLCAWSASGMGNTIYFGEGSWLTVV.

This chain links TRBV19 with TRBJ1-2; D is possibly TRBD1 (5 bases). The CDR3 covers 13 residues. Between the trimmed V and J ends, which lost 6 bases and 4 bases, there was a span of 12 bases. Germline assignment: CDR1 LNHDA and CDR2 SQIVND (reference sequence). In DNA form, the CDR3 reads TGTGCCAGTAGGCAACAGGATGTCTATGGCTACACCTTC. This encodes CASRQQDVYGYTF. Drawing the rest from reference TRBV19 and TRBJ1-2, the complete variable domain is DGGITQSPKYLFRKEGQNVTLSCEQNLNHDAMYWYRQDPGQGLRLIYYSQIVNDFQKGDIAEGYSVSREKKESFPLTVTSAQKNPTAFYLCASRQQDVYGYTFGSGTRLTVV.

V usage is TRBV24-1 and J usage is TRBJ1-3; D is perhaps TRBD1 (5 bases). This CDR3 is 14 amino acids long. Germline lookup yields CDR1 KGHDR and CDR2 SFDVKD. V was pared by 3 bases and J by 1 base, with 6 bases between. The CDR3 bases are TGTGCCACCAGTGATGACAGTTCTGGAAACACCATATATTTT. Protein sequence: CATSDDSSGNTIYF.

In nucleotides, the CDR3 is TGCAGCGTAGAGGACAGCCGATACTCTAATGAAAAACTGTTTTTT. Protein product: CSVEDSRYSNEKLFF. The V and J genes are TRBV29-1 and TRBJ1-4; TRBD1 might be the D (6 bases). The germline V gene has CDR1 SQVTM and CDR2 ANQGSEA. CDR3 length: 15 residues. The V end was cut by 6 bases, the J end by 3 bases, with 17 bases between.

This sequence joins TRBV12-3 or TRBV12-4 and TRBJ1-1; a weak D match, TRBD1 (5 bases). The V and J ends lost 6 bases and 10 bases respectively, with 15 bases between them. The CDR3 runs to 12 residues. The CDR3 region has the DNA TGTGCCAGCAGAGTCGGGGGGGGAGTAGCTTTCTTT. Translating gives CASRVGGGVAFF.

The V gene is TRBV19, the J gene TRBJ1-4; 7 bases map to TRBD1. With 5 bases clipped from V and 0 bases from J, the junction kept 9 bases outside the gene matches. The CDR3 spans 17 residues. CDR1 and CDR2 from the germline V gene are LNHDA and SQIVND (reference sequence). The chain's CDR3 is CASSVLGQEPTNEKLFF. The CDR3 nucleotides are TGTGCCAGTAGTGTCCTCGGACAGGAACCAACTAATGAAAAACTGTTTTTT.

The chain combines TRBV15 with TRBJ2-5, with D tentatively TRBD2 (7 bases). Trimming shortened V by 3 bases and J by 3 bases, and 17 bases separated the two germline ends. CDR1 LNHNV and CDR2 YYDKDF come from the germline V gene (reference sequence). CDR3 length: 16 residues. CDR3 bases: TGTGCCACCAGCAGCTACGGGGGGCATTCTAAAGAGACCCAGTACTTC. This codes for CATSSYGGHSKETQYF.

The V and J genes are TRBV30 and TRBJ1-6; D unclear. The CDR3 has 15 amino acids. Germline V CDR1 and CDR2: GTSNPN, SVGIG (reference sequence). Trimming removed 2 bases at V and 6 bases at J, with 14 bases between. The CDR3 sequence is CAWSKPESGNSPLHF. CDR3 DNA sequence: TGTGCCTGGAGTAAGCCAGAATCAGGTAATTCACCCCTCCACTTT.

The V gene is TRBV5-1, the J gene TRBJ1-2; D remains unclear. In germline, CDR1 is SGHRS, CDR2 YFSETQ. CDR3 length: 15 amino acids. Trimming removed 3 bases at V and 2 bases at J, with 14 bases between. The CDR3 protein is CASSSTAAGNYGYTF. As DNA, the CDR3 is TGCGCCAGCAGCTCTACAGCGGCGGGAAACTATGGCTACACCTTC.

The chain has TRBV5-1 and TRBJ2-2; D remains unclear. The V and J ends lost 0 bases and 9 bases respectively, with 6 bases between them. The germline V gene encodes CDR1 SGHRS and CDR2 YFSETQ. The CDR3 covers 12 residues. CDR3 DNA: TGCGCCAGCAGCTTGGCTAGTAGGGAGCTGTTTTTT. Protein: CASSLASRELFF.

The chain carries TRBV11-2 and TRBJ2-5, with TRBD2 matching over 7 bases. Germline V gives CDR1 SGHAT, CDR2 FQNNGV. This CDR3 has 14 residues. The trim removed 5 bases at V and 5 bases at J, leaving 8 bases unmatched. The CDR3 DNA sequence: TGTGCCAGCAGCCACAGCGGGAAGTCTGAGACCCAGTACTTC. Encoded protein: CASSHSGKSETQYF.

The J gene is TRBJ1-1, the V gene TRBV28, with a possible D match to TRBD1 (6 bases). Germline values: CDR1 MDHEN, CDR2 SYDVKM. There are 13 residues in the CDR3. V was cut by 7 bases and J by 3 bases, with 12 bases left in between. This chain's CDR3 is CASTRGGDTEAFF. In DNA form, the CDR3 reads TGTGCCAGCACGAGAGGGGGAGACACTGAAGCTTTCTTT.

V and J are TRBV5-1 and TRBJ1-2; D remains ambiguous. V was clipped by 0 bases and J by 0 bases, with 6 bases between them. Germline V gene sequence: CDR1 SGHRS, CDR2 YFSETQ. The CDR3 is 14 residues long. The CDR3 spells CASSLGATNYGYTF. As DNA, the CDR3 is TGCGCCAGCAGCTTGGGCGCCACTAACTATGGCTACACCTTC. The whole variable domain, filled in from reference TRBV5-1 and TRBJ1-2, reads KAGVTQTPRYLIKTRGQQVTLSCSPISGHRSVSWYQQTPGQGLQFLFEYFSETQRNKGNFPGRFSGRQFSNSRSEMNVSTLELGDSALYLCASSLGATNYGYTFGSGTRLTVV.

The rearrangement uses TRBV12-3 or TRBV12-4 and TRBJ2-2; D not resolved. Trimming cost V 6 bases and J 8 bases, with 10 bases left between them. The CDR3 loop spans 12 amino acids. DNA of the CDR3: TGTGCCAGCAGGCCGATGCAGGGGGAGCTGTTTTTT. Protein product: CASRPMQGELFF.

The count of this clone is one. The rearrangement joins TRBV19 to TRBJ1-2; 9 bases are a match to TRBD1. The junction had 4 bases not matched to a gene; V was cut back by 4 bases and J by 7 bases. Germline V gene data show CDR1 as LNHDA and CDR2 as SQIVND (reference sequence). The CDR3 runs 13 residues. DNA for the CDR3: TGTGCCAGTAGTACGACAGGGGGAAGTGGCTACACCTTC. This gives the protein CASSTTGGSGYTF.

This clone showed up just once. CDR3 nucleotide sequence: TGTGCCAGCAGCCTAAGCGGGGAGTGGGGGGGCTACACCTTC. Translating it yields CASSLSGEWGGYTF. The V gene is TRBV2, the J gene TRBJ1-2; D possibly corresponds to TRBD1 (5 bases). This CDR3 is 14 amino acids long. CDR1 and CDR2 (germline): SNHLY, FYNNEI. V was pared by 6 bases and J by 8 bases, with 19 bases between.

The rearrangement uses TRBV5-1 and TRBJ2-1; 11 bases map to TRBD1. Trimming removed 4 bases from V and 6 bases from J; junction bases left unmatched: 6. Germline assignment: CDR1 SGHRS and CDR2 YFSETQ. The CDR3 loop spans 15 amino acids. The DNA for the CDR3 is TGCGCCAGCAGCCATGGACAGGGGGCAACCAATGAGCAGTTCTTC. Its translation is CASSHGQGATNEQFF.

This chain joins TRBV9 and TRBJ1-2; 10 bases align to TRBD1. CDR1 and CDR2 (germline): SGDLS, YYNGEE. This CDR3 spans 14 amino acids. V lost 0 bases, J lost 8 bases, and 4 bases stayed unmatched. Written as DNA, the CDR3 is TGTGCCAGCAGCGTAGAGGGACAGGGGTGGGGCTACACCTTC. Amino acids: CASSVEGQGWGYTF.

The chain uses TRBV5-1 and TRBJ2-1; 10 bases align to TRBD1. V shed 4 bases, J shed 2 bases, and the junction held 3 bases outside the gene matches. This CDR3 comprises 15 residues. The germline gives CDR1 SGHRS, CDR2 YFSETQ. This chain's CDR3 is CASSRDRGAYNEQFF. CDR3 bases: TGCGCCAGCAGCCGGGACAGGGGCGCCTACAATGAGCAGTTCTTC.

The CDR3 DNA reads as TGTGCCAGTAGTATAGTGAGGACAGCCACTAACTATGGCTACACCTTC. Translation: CASSIVRTATNYGYTF. This sequence joins TRBV19 and TRBJ1-2; D is perhaps TRBD1 (6 bases). The germline V gene encodes CDR1 LNHDA and CDR2 SQIVND (reference sequence). Trimming took off 1 base at V and 0 bases at J, with 12 bases between the two ends. CDR3 size: 16 residues. The full variable domain, with the rest looked up from reference TRBV19 and TRBJ1-2, is DGGITQSPKYLFRKEGQNVTLSCEQNLNHDAMYWYRQDPGQGLRLIYYSQIVNDFQKGDIAEGYSVSREKKESFPLTVTSAQKNPTAFYLCASSIVRTATNYGYTFGSGTRLTVV.